These 12 T cell receptor beta chains share one sample of origin, sequenced in a study of cytomegalovirus exposure and HLA in healthy donors. The PCR contained 60 Vbeta and 13 Jbeta primers. Some clones are missing from TCRdb's copy, which holds only in-frame ones; the method was immunoSEQ multiplex PCR. This table holds about 130,000 clones, roughly 78% found once. Source material: PBMCs. The receptor source for this set is a man aged 30 to 39 in good health.

The chain joins TRBV29-1 to TRBJ2-2; D may be TRBD2 (7 bases). This CDR3 is 14 amino acids long. Germline values: CDR1 SQVTM, CDR2 ANQGSEA. The V and J ends lost 7 bases and 4 bases respectively, with 16 bases between them. In DNA form, the CDR3 reads TGCAGCGCCAGAGGGAGGGGGGTCACCGGGGAGCTGTTTTTT. It yields the protein CSARGRGVTGELFF.

This chain connects TRBV6-1 to TRBJ2-1; 7 positions match TRBD2. The CDR3 loop spans 18 amino acids. Germline V CDR1 and CDR2: MNHNS, SASEGT. The V segment lost 2 bases and the J segment 0 bases; nucleotides outside the gene matches: 10. CDR3 sequence (DNA): TGTGCCAGCAGTGAACGGTGGCGGGGCGGGAGCTCCTACAATGAGCAGTTCTTC. Protein sequence: CASSERWRGGSSYNEQFF.

This clone was recorded only once. J is TRBJ2-5 and V is TRBV27, with D tentatively TRBD1 (6 bases). This CDR3 has 14 amino acids. V lost 5 bases and J lost 5, with 15 bases in between. Germline CDR1 and CDR2: MNHEY and SMNVEV (reference sequence). This CDR3 is CASSRLGAGETQYF. In nucleotides, the CDR3 is TGTGCCAGCAGTCGGCTGGGGGCCGGGGAGACCCAGTACTTC.

Details on this clone: One end of the junction does not line up with germline, which may come from a read error. The rearrangement uses TRBV7-9 and TRBJ1-2; TRBD1 matches 7 bases. Germline V gives CDR1 SEHNR, CDR2 FQNEAQ (reference sequence). This CDR3 region has 17 residues. The CDR3 coding sequence is TGTTCCAGCAGCCCATCCAACACCGGGACAGCCAGAAGAGGCGAGACCTTC. Residues: CSSSPSNTGTARRGETF.

The table lists this clone with a few counts. J is TRBJ1-1 and V is TRBV4-1, with TRBD1 as a possible D gene (6 bases). CDR1 and CDR2 from the germline V gene are MGHRA and YSYEKL. The CDR3 spans 14 residues. Trimming took off 1 base at V and 4 bases at J, with 10 bases between the two ends. The CDR3 sequence: CASSQVLGATEAFF. DNA of the CDR3: TGCGCCAGCAGCCAAGTTTTGGGGGCCACTGAAGCTTTCTTT.

The chain has TRBV14 and TRBJ2-1; D remains ambiguous. In germline, CDR1 is SGHDN, CDR2 FVKESK. The V end was cut by 2 bases, the J end by 7 bases, with 15 bases between. The CDR3 length is 15 residues. The CDR3 loop is CASSQQSGPWNEQFF. The CDR3 region has the DNA TGTGCCAGCAGCCAACAGTCAGGCCCATGGAATGAGCAGTTCTTC.

The chain joins TRBV11-1 to TRBJ1-3, with no clear D. CDR1 is SGHAT, CDR2 FQDESV, per germline (reference sequence). Deletions cut 6 bases from V and 5 bases from J, with 11 bases between. The length of the CDR3 is 13 residues. The CDR3 region is CASSSEIRNTIYF. For the CDR3, the DNA is TGTGCCAGCAGTTCGGAGATACGAAACACCATATATTTT.

V usage is TRBV14 and J usage is TRBJ2-7; 7 bases match TRBD1. Germline V lookup: CDR1 SGHDN, CDR2 FVKESK. Trimming at V came to 6 bases and at J to 2 bases, leaving 4 bases not matched to a gene. CDR3 length equals 13 residues. The CDR3 sequence is CASSRGQTYEQYF. Here the CDR3 DNA reads TGTGCCAGCAGTAGGGGACAGACCTACGAGCAGTACTTC.

V and J are TRBV7-9 and TRBJ2-7; 7 bases agree with TRBD1. The V segment lost 1 base and the J segment 5 bases; nucleotides outside the gene matches: 8. Germline V gene data show CDR1 as SEHNR and CDR2 as FQNEAQ (reference sequence). The CDR3 length is 15 residues. In nucleotides, the CDR3 is TGTGCCAGCAGCTTAGGTGACAGGGTTAGCGACGAGCAGTACTTC. Translated: CASSLGDRVSDEQYF.

Only a few counts were recorded for this clone. This chain uses TRBV27 with TRBJ2-1; 10 bases align to TRBD2. This CDR3 has 15 residues. Per germline, CDR1 MNHEY and CDR2 SMNVEV (reference sequence). V was clipped by 0 bases and J by 10 bases; unmatched bases: 6. Written as DNA, the CDR3 is TGTGCCAGCAGTTTATCACTAGCGGGACCCGTCGAGCAGTTCTTC. Translating it yields CASSLSLAGPVEQFF.

The chain recombines TRBV4-3 with TRBJ2-5; perhaps TRBD2 as D (6 bases). The CDR3 sequence is 16 residues long. V lost 2 bases and J lost 0, with 13 bases in between. Looked up from germline, CDR1 is LGHNA and CDR2 is YSLEER. This CDR3 reads CASSQPGQRDQETQYF. DNA of the CDR3: TGCGCCAGCAGCCAACCAGGTCAGCGGGACCAAGAGACCCAGTACTTC.

This clone was detected a few times. The chain has TRBV11-3 and TRBJ1-1; TRBD1 is a possible D gene (5 bases). CDR1 is SGHNT and CDR2 is YENEEA in the germline V gene. V gave up 0 bases and J gave up 7 bases, with 9 bases separating them. This CDR3 is built from 13 residues. In nucleotides, the CDR3 is TGTGCCAGCAGCTTAGAGGGGCCGATTGAAGCTTTCTTT. Protein sequence: CASSLEGPIEAFF.